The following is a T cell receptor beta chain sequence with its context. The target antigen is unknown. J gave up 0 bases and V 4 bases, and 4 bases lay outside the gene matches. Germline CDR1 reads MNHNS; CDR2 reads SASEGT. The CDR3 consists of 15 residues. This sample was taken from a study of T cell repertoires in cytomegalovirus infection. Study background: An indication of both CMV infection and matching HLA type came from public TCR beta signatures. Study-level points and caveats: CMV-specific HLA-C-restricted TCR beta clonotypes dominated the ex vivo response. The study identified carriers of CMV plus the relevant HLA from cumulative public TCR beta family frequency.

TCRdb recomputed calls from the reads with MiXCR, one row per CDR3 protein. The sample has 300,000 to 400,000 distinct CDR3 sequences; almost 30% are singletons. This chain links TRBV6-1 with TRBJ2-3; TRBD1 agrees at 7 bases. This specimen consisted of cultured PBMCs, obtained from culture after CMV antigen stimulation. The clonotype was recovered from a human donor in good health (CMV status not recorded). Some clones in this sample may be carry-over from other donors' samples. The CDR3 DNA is TGTGCCAGCAGTGGGCACAGGGGAAGCACAGATACGCAGTATTTT. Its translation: CASSGHRGSTDTQYF.